This T cell receptor (beta chain) was observed in a study of shared clonotypes between healthy human individuals. As for the study in general: Three men and two women, aged 18 to 49, were donors. Study-wide results and limits: When naive CD4 clonotypes were compared across several donors, approximately 5% were shared.

Trimming left V 3 bases short and J 0 bases short, with 7 bases between. The CDR3 extends over 14 amino acids. CDR1 and CDR2 from the germline V gene are SGDLS and YYNGEE. A remark on this clone: The target antigen is unknown. Other DNA sequences in the sample encode the same CDR3.

Assay execution proceeded at the deep level. Splitting of each subset's genomic DNA was done evenly across several immunoSEQ plates. Produced via immunoSEQ multiplex PCR; TCRdb's table is partial and in-frame only. The sample records 2 million to 3 million clones, roughly 93% being singletons. Sequenced sample: naive CD4+ T cells from PBMCs. Subset defined: CD45RA+ positively selected. V and J are TRBV9 and TRBJ2-1; D remains ambiguous. The origin of this receptor is a man younger than 35 in good health. Some clones in this sample may be carry-over from other donors' samples. CDR3 sequence reads: CASSGGSSYNEQFF. The DNA for the CDR3 is TGTGCCAGCAGCGGAGGTAGCTCCTACAATGAGCAGTTCTTC.